This T cell receptor beta chain is from a study of T cells after somatic rescue of genetic block. The repertoire was sequenced with immunoSEQ multiplex PCR; TCRdb's copy has only in-frame clones and lacks some. This table has roughly 51,000 clones, approximately 96% appearing once. CDR3 size: 15 residues. Unmatched junction bases numbered 4, after V lost 4 bases and J lost 4 bases. CDR1 is SGHDT, CDR2 YYEEEE, per germline. The TCR comes from a child under two years old. The sample was peripheral blood mononuclear cells (PBMCs). The genes are TRBV5-6 and TRBJ2-7, with TRBD2 identical over 14 bases. The CDR3: CASSIGLAGGYEQYF. CDR3 coding DNA: TGTGCCAGCAGCATTGGACTAGCGGGAGGATACGAGCAGTACTTC.